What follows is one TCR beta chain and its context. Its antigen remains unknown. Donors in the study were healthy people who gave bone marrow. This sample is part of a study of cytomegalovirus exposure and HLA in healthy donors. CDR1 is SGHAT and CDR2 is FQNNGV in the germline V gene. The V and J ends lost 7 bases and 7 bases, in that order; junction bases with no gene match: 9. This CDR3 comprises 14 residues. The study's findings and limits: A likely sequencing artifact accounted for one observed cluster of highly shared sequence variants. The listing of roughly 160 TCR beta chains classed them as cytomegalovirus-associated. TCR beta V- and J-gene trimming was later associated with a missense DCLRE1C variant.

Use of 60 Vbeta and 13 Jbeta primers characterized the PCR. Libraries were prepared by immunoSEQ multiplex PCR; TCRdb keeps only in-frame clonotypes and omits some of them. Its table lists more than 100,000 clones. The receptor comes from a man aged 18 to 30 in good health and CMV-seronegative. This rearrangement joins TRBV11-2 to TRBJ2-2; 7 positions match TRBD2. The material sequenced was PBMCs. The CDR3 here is CASIEPSGGGELFF. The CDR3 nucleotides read TGTGCCAGCATAGAACCTAGCGGAGGCGGGGAGCTGTTTTTT. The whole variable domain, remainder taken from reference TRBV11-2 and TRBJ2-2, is EAGVAQSPRYKIIEKRQSVAFWCNPISGHATLYWYQQILGQGPKLLIQFQNNGVVDDSQLPKDRFSAERLKGVDSTLKIQPAKLEDSAVYLCASIEPSGGGELFFGEGSRLTVL.